This is a list of T cell receptor beta chains from one sample in a study of blood T cell repertoires in COVID-19. Assay: immunoSEQ multiplex PCR; the TCRdb copy retains only in-frame clones and omits some. The sample records 130,000 to 150,000 clones, approximately 85% being singletons. The sample taken for sequencing was peripheral blood. These receptors came from a human donor with acute or convalescent COVID-19. The donor label of this sample is uncertain. Both conserved end residues are part of each CDR3. D genes are given only for firm matches. Clone sizes are given selectively: once, few, many, or a class where the clone is expanded.

j_call	cdr3_length	d_call	v_call	clone_size	cdr3_nt	cdr3_aa
TRBJ1-2	16	.	TRBV15	.	TGTGCCACCAGCAGAGATCTCTTGGGGCTTAACTATGGCTACACCTTC	CATSRDLLGLNYGYTF
TRBJ2-1	16	TRBD2	TRBV4-2	.	TGTGCCAGCAGCTCGACTAGCGGGGGGCCAGACAATGAGCAGTTCTTC	CASSSTSGGPDNEQFF
TRBJ2-5	14	.	TRBV24-1	once	TGTGCCACCAGTGGTGGTACCTCAGGAGAGACCCAGTACTTC	CATSGGTSGETQYF
TRBJ2-5	11	.	TRBV13	once	TGTGCCAGCAGCCCGGGGGAGACCCAGTACTTC	CASSPGETQYF
TRBJ1-3	14	.	TRBV30	.	TGTGCCTGGAATCCAGGGCACTCTGGAAACACCATATATTTT	CAWNPGHSGNTIYF
TRBJ2-1	14	TRBD2	TRBV28	.	TGTGCCTCCCTGCGGGTAGCGGGTCACAATGAGCAGTTCTTC	CASLRVAGHNEQFF
TRBJ2-3	13	.	TRBV29-1	.	TGCAGCGTGCCCCGGGGTAACGCAGATACGCAGTATTTT	CSVPRGNADTQYF
TRBJ1-1	13	.	TRBV7-3	.	TGTGCCAGCAGCCCTAACCCTTCCACTGAAGCTTTCTTT	CASSPNPSTEAFF
TRBJ2-4	18	.	TRBV7-2	.	TGTGCCAGCAGCCCCCGAGGGAGGCAATACCTAGCCAAAAACATTCAGTACTTC	CASSPRGRQYLAKNIQYF
TRBJ1-1	15	TRBD1	TRBV6-2/TRBV6-3	.	TGTGCCAGCAGTTACTCGATCTCGACAGGGACGGAAGCTTTCTTT	CASSYSISTGTEAFF
TRBJ1-2	15	.	TRBV7-9	.	TGTGCCAGCAGCTTAGGAGGTGCGGTTGACTATGGCTACACCTTC	CASSLGGAVDYGYTF
TRBJ2-4	16	.	TRBV2	.	TGTGCCAGCAGTGTTGAAGCTGGTCTAGCCAAAAACATTCAGTACTTC	CASSVEAGLAKNIQYF
TRBJ2-3	16	TRBD2	TRBV15	.	TGTGCCACCAGCTCTCGGACTAGCCCGGGGGCAGATACGCAGTATTTT	CATSSRTSPGADTQYF
TRBJ1-6	17	.	TRBV7-8	.	TGTGCCAGCAGCTTAGTGACCGGGAGCTCCTATAATTCACCCCTCCACTTT	CASSLVTGSSYNSPLHF
TRBJ1-1	15	.	TRBV28	once	TGTGCCAGCAGTTTCCCGGTGGGAGGAAACACTGAAGCTTTCTTT	CASSFPVGGNTEAFF
TRBJ2-1	16	TRBD2	TRBV10-1	.	TGCGCCAGCAGTGGGCCGGGACTAGCGGGAGTGGATGAGCAGTTCTTC	CASSGPGLAGVDEQFF
TRBJ1-6	13	.	TRBV3-1/TRBV3-2	.	TGTGCCAGCAGCCAAGATCGGAGGTCCCCCCTCCACTTT	CASSQDRRSPLHF
TRBJ2-3	12	.	TRBV7-2	.	TGTGCCAGCAGCAACGGGAAAGATACGCAGTATTTT	CASSNGKDTQYF
TRBJ2-1	15	.	TRBV7-9	.	TGTGCCAGCAGCTTAGCATTAACCGCCCGGAATGAGCAGTTCTTC	CASSLALTARNEQFF
TRBJ1-1	16	.	TRBV28	few	TGTGCCAGCAGTTTAGGTGGGGTGCGGGGGAACACTGAAGCTTTCTTT	CASSLGGVRGNTEAFF
TRBJ2-7	11	TRBD2	TRBV10-3	.	TGTGCCATCATACGGGGGGGCGAGCAGTACTTC	CAIIRGGEQYF
TRBJ1-2	13	.	TRBV6-5	.	TGTGCCAGCAGTTTTCGGGGGTCCGATGGCTACACCTTC	CASSFRGSDGYTF
TRBJ1-2	15	.	TRBV27	.	TGTGCCAGCAGCGTTAATGGGGCAGGGGACGGTGGCTACACCTTC	CASSVNGAGDGGYTF
TRBJ2-2	14	TRBD1	TRBV6-5	once	TGTGCCAGCAGTAGGGGGCGGAACACCGGGGAGCTGTTTTTT	CASSRGRNTGELFF
TRBJ2-2	16	TRBD1	TRBV11-1	once	TGTGCCAGCAGCTTCCCGGGACAGGGTCTCTCCGGGGAGCTGTTTTTT	CASSFPGQGLSGELFF
TRBJ1-1	13	.	TRBV19	.	TGTGCCAGTAGTCCAGGGGTTTACACTGAAGCTTTCTTT	CASSPGVYTEAFF
TRBJ1-1	13	TRBD1	TRBV5-6	.	TGTGCCAGCAGCTTCCCGGGACAGTCTATCGCTTTCTTT	CASSFPGQSIAFF
TRBJ1-2	14	.	TRBV7-2	.	TGTGCCAGCAGCCCCGGGGGAGGGTTTGGAGGCTACACCTTC	CASSPGGGFGGYTF
TRBJ1-4	13	.	TRBV7-9	.	TGTGCCAGCAGCCCCCGAACAAATGAAAAACTGTTTTTT	CASSPRTNEKLFF
TRBJ1-4	17	.	TRBV4-3	.	TGCGCCAGCAGCCAAGATATTGGTGACAGGAAGAATGAAAAACTGTTTTTT	CASSQDIGDRKNEKLFF
TRBJ2-3	19	.	TRBV7-3	.	TGTGCCAGCAGCTTAAGCCCGAGGGGTAGCGGATATCCCACAGATACGCAGTATTTT	CASSLSPRGSGYPTDTQYF
TRBJ2-1	17	.	TRBV24-1	.	TGTGCCACCAGTGATTTTGCGGCTAGCGATTCCTACAATGAGCAGTTCTTC	CATSDFAASDSYNEQFF
TRBJ1-2	14	.	TRBV7-9	.	TGTGCCAGCAGCTTAGCGCAAGCCATTCCGGGCTACACCTTC	CASSLAQAIPGYTF
TRBJ2-7	12	.	TRBV7-8	.	TGTGCCAGCCGGGGACACGTTTACGAGCAGTACTTC	CASRGHVYEQYF
TRBJ1-5	16	.	TRBV5-4	.	TGTGCCAGCAGCTTCGGGGGGGTGAATAGCAATCAGCCCCAGCATTTT	CASSFGGVNSNQPQHF
TRBJ2-2	14	TRBD2	TRBV2	.	TGTGCCAGCAGTGTCCTCAGGGAGGGCGGGGAGCTGTTTTTT	CASSVLREGGELFF
TRBJ2-2	14	.	TRBV27	.	TGTGCCAGCAGTAGCTACCGAAACACCGGGGAGCTGTTTTTT	CASSSYRNTGELFF